The rows below give T cell receptor beta chains drawn from one sample of a study of T-cell memory formation after mild COVID-19. TCRdb re-called the 5' RACE reads with MiXCR, one entry per CDR3 protein. Of around 300,000 distinct CDR3 sequences in the sample, under 8.5% are singletons; the top ten hold about 20%. The specimen sequenced was PBMCs or a T cell subset sorted from them (not recorded which). The receptor set was obtained from a man aged 18 to 35 who had mild COVID-19 (a few samples of this study predate the infection). Cell type and time point are not known. Both conserved end residues are part of each CDR3. Fields, in order: V gene, D gene, clone size, J gene, CDR3 DNA, CDR3 protein. D genes are given only for firm matches. The size entry is marked missing in some rows and otherwise reads once, few, many or a size class.

>TRBV12-3/TRBV12-4|.|few|TRBJ1-2
TGTGCCAGCAGCCAAAGGGATGGCTACACCTTC
CASSQRDGYTF
>TRBV6-2/TRBV6-3|TRBD2|few|TRBJ2-5
TGTGCCAGCAGTTACGATCCTAGCGGGGACCAAGAGACCCAGTACTTC
CASSYDPSGDQETQYF
>TRBV9|TRBD2|.|TRBJ2-1
TGTGCCAGCAGCGTAGGAGCTAGCGGGGGGTATGAGCAGTTCTTC
CASSVGASGGYEQFF
>TRBV12-3/TRBV12-4|TRBD1|few|TRBJ2-3
TGTGCCAGCAGTGAAAGCCTAGGCAGGGGGGATACGCAGTATTTT
CASSESLGRGDTQYF
>TRBV5-1|.|.|TRBJ2-1
TGCGCCAGCTCCACGGAAGGCAATGAGCAGTTCTTC
CASSTEGNEQFF
>TRBV5-1|TRBD2|.|TRBJ2-1
TGCGCCAGCAGCCCGCTGGGGACTAGGACCACTGAGCAGTTCTTC
CASSPLGTRTTEQFF
>TRBV29-1|.|.|TRBJ2-2
TGCAGCGTCCTCTTGCCGGGCACCGGGGAGCTGTTTTTT
CSVLLPGTGELFF
>TRBV27|.|.|TRBJ1-4
TGTGCCAGCAGTCCCGACACCGAAAAACTGTTTTTT
CASSPDTEKLFF
>TRBV5-6|TRBD1|few|TRBJ2-1
TGTGCCAGCAGCTGCCGGGACAGGGAATACAATGAGCAGTTCTTC
CASSCRDREYNEQFF
>TRBV15|.|.|TRBJ2-7
TGTGCCACCAGCAGAGAAATAGATTCCTACGAGCAGTACTTC
CATSREIDSYEQYF
>TRBV20-1|TRBD2|few|TRBJ2-7
TGCAGTGCTAGAGATGCGGGGGGACTCCCTTCCGAGCAGTACTTC
CSARDAGGLPSEQYF
>TRBV19|.|.|TRBJ2-7
TGTGCCAGTAGTGAGGGAAACGAGCAGTACTTC
CASSEGNEQYF
>TRBV5-6|.|.|TRBJ1-2
TGTGCCAGCAGCGCTGACGTAGCTGGCTACACCTTC
CASSADVAGYTF
>TRBV21-1|.|few|TRBJ2-1
TGTGCCAGCAGCAAAAACCGGGGACCCGATTACAATGAGCAGTTCTTC
CASSKNRGPDYNEQFF
>TRBV18|.|few|TRBJ1-1
TGTGCCAGCTCACCATTAACAGGGCGCGGCACTGAAGCTTTCTTT
CASSPLTGRGTEAFF
>TRBV7-9|.|.|TRBJ2-3
TGTGCCAGCAGCTTAGGGACAAGAACAGATACGCAGTATTTT
CASSLGTRTDTQYF
>TRBV5-1|TRBD2|many|TRBJ2-5
TGCGCCAGCAGCACGCAGGGAGGGGAGACCCAGTACTTC
CASSTQGGETQYF
>TRBV5-1|.|.|TRBJ1-3
TGCGCCAGCAGCTTGGGGGAAAAGGGAGGAAACACCATATATTTT
CASSLGEKGGNTIYF
>TRBV5-1|.|.|TRBJ1-4
TGCGCCAGCAGCTTGATGCTGGGGGGTGACCCTGGTGAAAAACTGTTTTTT
CASSLMLGGDPGEKLFF
>TRBV7-2|.|.|TRBJ1-3
TGTGCCAGCAGCTTCGCAACCTCTGGAAACACCATATATTTT
CASSFATSGNTIYF
>TRBV20-1|.|few|TRBJ1-2
TGCAGTGCTGGCAGGGACGGCTACACCTTC
CSAGRDGYTF
>TRBV5-5|.|few|TRBJ1-5
TGTGCCAGCAGCTTGGGAGAGGGGGCCCAGCATTTT
CASSLGEGAQHF
>TRBV4-1|TRBD1|.|TRBJ2-4
TGCGCCAGCAGCCAAGATCAGGGGGAAGACATTCAGTACTTC
CASSQDQGEDIQYF
>TRBV20-1|.|.|TRBJ2-5
TGCAGTGCCCCTGGGGTGGGGGCAGAGACCCAGTACTTC
CSAPGVGAETQYF
>TRBV4-3|.|few|TRBJ1-2
TGCGCCAGCAGCCAAGATGGGGCTCGGGGGCTTTATGGCTACACCTTC
CASSQDGARGLYGYTF
>TRBV4-3|.|.|TRBJ2-4
TGCGCCAGCAGCCAAGACTTTCCCGGGGGCTCTATTCAGTACTTC
CASSQDFPGGSIQYF
>TRBV7-2|TRBD1|few|TRBJ1-2
TGTGCCAGCAGCCCGGACAGGTCCAATAACTATGGCTACACCTTC
CASSPDRSNNYGYTF
>TRBV27|.|few|TRBJ2-6
TGTGCCAGCAGTTTATATCCAGTTAGCTCTGGGGCCAACGTCCTGACTTTC
CASSLYPVSSGANVLTF